The rows below give T cell receptor beta chains drawn from one sample of a study of shared clonotypes between healthy human individuals. Sequenced by immunoSEQ multiplex PCR; TCRdb stores in-frame clones only, minus some. The sample consists of over a million clones, roughly 98.5% of them appearing once. Sample: naive CD4+ T cells sorted from blood. These receptor sequences come from a man younger than 40 in good health. Both conserved end residues are part of each CDR3. D genes are given only for firm matches. Clone size, where shown, is once, few, many, or a class for clones that have expanded.

j_gene	v_gene	abundance	d_gene	CDR3aa	CDR3nt
TRBJ2-1	TRBV9	NA	NA	CASSVDHLWTGYNEQFF	TGTGCCAGCAGCGTAGACCATCTCTGGACTGGGTACAATGAGCAGTTCTTC
TRBJ2-7	TRBV18	NA	NA	CASSPLAVSSYEQYF	TGTGCCAGCTCACCACTAGCGGTTAGCTCCTACGAGCAGTACTTC
TRBJ2-3	TRBV27	NA	TRBD1	CASSRQGALVTDTQYF	TGTGCCAGCTCCCGACAGGGGGCGTTAGTCACAGATACGCAGTATTTT
TRBJ2-7	TRBV27	NA	NA	CASSRLPYEQYF	TGTGCCAGCAGTAGGTTACCCTACGAGCAGTACTTC
TRBJ2-1	TRBV9	NA	TRBD2	CASSVMTSGNNEQFF	TGTGCCAGCAGCGTCATGACTAGCGGAAACAATGAGCAGTTCTTC
TRBJ1-2	TRBV28	NA	TRBD1	CASSSPGQFYGYTF	TGTGCCAGCAGTTCCCCGGGACAGTTTTATGGCTACACCTTC
TRBJ1-1	TRBV4-2	NA	NA	CASSQFPGNTEAFF	TGTGCCAGCAGCCAATTTCCAGGGAACACTGAAGCTTTCTTT
TRBJ2-7	TRBV5-1	NA	NA	CASSNLSYEQYF	TGCGCCAGCAGCAACCTCTCCTACGAGCAGTACTTC
TRBJ2-2	TRBV5-1	NA	NA	CASGPPSGGSTGELFF	TGCGCCAGCGGACCACCCTCCGGAGGAAGCACCGGGGAGCTGTTTTTT
TRBJ2-7	TRBV15	NA	NA	CATSTGRKEGHPIYEQYF	TGTGCCACCAGCACCGGTCGGAAAGAAGGCCACCCTATCTACGAGCAGTACTTC
TRBJ2-1	TRBV7-6	NA	NA	CASSSLKGSYNEQFF	TGTGCCAGCAGCTCGCTTAAGGGGTCCTACAATGAGCAGTTCTTC
TRBJ1-3	TRBV5-4	NA	NA	CASSAGSGGNTIYF	TGTGCCAGCAGCGCCGGGTCTGGAGGAAACACCATATATTTT
TRBJ1-1	TRBV18	NA	NA	CASSPGRNTEAFF	TGTGCCAGCTCACCTGGGAGAAACACTGAAGCTTTCTTT
TRBJ2-2	TRBV19	NA	TRBD2	CASSPLAGIPGELFF	TGTGCCAGTAGCCCACTAGCGGGGATCCCCGGGGAGCTGTTTTTT
TRBJ2-5	TRBV29-1	once	NA	CSVEWGRGETQYF	TGCAGCGTTGAATGGGGCCGCGGAGAGACCCAGTACTTC
TRBJ2-3	TRBV5-4	NA	TRBD1	CASSRRQGAFADTQYF	TGTGCCAGCAGTCGTAGACAGGGGGCGTTCGCAGATACGCAGTATTTT
TRBJ1-5	TRBV5-6	once	NA	CASSGLTVLHQPQHF	TGTGCCAGCAGCGGCCTGACAGTACTTCATCAGCCCCAGCATTTT
TRBJ1-1	TRBV7-2	NA	TRBD1	CASSLGARDSILNTEAFF	TGTGCCAGCAGCTTAGGGGCCCGGGACAGCATATTGAACACTGAAGCTTTCTTT
TRBJ2-4	TRBV28	NA	TRBD2	CASSFVAGGLNIQYF	TGTGCCAGCAGTTTTGTAGCGGGAGGACTGAACATTCAGTACTTC
TRBJ1-1	TRBV20-1	NA	NA	CSWGGTEAFF	TGCAGTTGGGGGGGCACTGAAGCTTTCTTT
TRBJ2-1	TRBV7-9	NA	TRBD2	CASSPPVGWTSGNNEQFF	TGTGCCAGCAGCCCACCGGTGGGGTGGACTAGCGGAAACAATGAGCAGTTCTTC
TRBJ1-2	TRBV7-3	NA	NA	CASSREGSKYGYTF	TGTGCCAGCAGTCGAGAGGGCAGTAAGTATGGCTACACCTTC
TRBJ1-2	TRBV9	NA	NA	CASSVATSPGPYGYTF	TGTGCCAGCAGCGTAGCTACGTCCCCGGGGCCCTATGGCTACACCTTC
TRBJ1-3	TRBV5-1	NA	NA	CASSLAGFSGNTIYF	TGCGCCAGCAGCTTGGCAGGGTTTTCTGGAAACACCATATATTTT
TRBJ2-1	TRBV10-3	NA	NA	CAISVGESEQFF	TGTGCCATCAGTGTCGGGGAAAGTGAGCAGTTCTTC
TRBJ1-2	TRBV27	NA	TRBD1	CASSRQGGTYGYTF	TGTGCCAGCAGCCGACAGGGCGGGACCTATGGCTACACCTTC
TRBJ2-5	TRBV7-6	NA	TRBD1	CASSLTGTQETQYF	TGTGCCAGCAGCCTGACAGGGACCCAAGAGACCCAGTACTTC
TRBJ2-1	TRBV18	NA	TRBD2	CASSQGLAELNEQFF	TGTGCCAGCTCACAGGGACTAGCGGAGCTCAATGAGCAGTTCTTC
TRBJ2-1	TRBV10-3	NA	TRBD1	CAIRGTGLNEQFF	TGTGCCATCAGGGGGACAGGGCTTAATGAGCAGTTCTTC
TRBJ2-7	TRBV7-2	NA	TRBD2	CASSLASGTYEQYF	TGTGCCAGCAGCTTGGCTAGCGGGACCTACGAGCAGTACTTC
TRBJ2-3	TRBV10-1	NA	TRBD2	CASSGGLAGGTDTQYF	TGCGCCAGCAGTGGGGGACTAGCGGGGGGCACAGATACGCAGTATTTT
TRBJ2-7	TRBV5-1	once	NA	CASSPLPHEQYF	TGCGCCAGCAGCCCCTTGCCGCACGAGCAGTACTTC
TRBJ2-3	TRBV11-2	NA	NA	CASSPGGQGTQYF	TGTGCCAGCAGCCCAGGTGGGCAGGGTACGCAGTATTTT
TRBJ1-2	TRBV10-3	NA	NA	CAIRVEVGGIYGYTF	TGTGCCATCAGGGTGGAGGTGGGGGGAATCTATGGCTACACCTTC
TRBJ1-1	TRBV9	NA	NA	CASSVGHRVNTEAFF	TGTGCCAGCAGCGTTGGACACCGCGTGAACACTGAAGCTTTCTTT
TRBJ2-5	TRBV25-1	NA	NA	CASSRDSNGGETQYF	TGTGCCAGCTCGCGAGACTCAAACGGCGGGGAGACCCAGTACTTC
TRBJ2-7	TRBV4-3	NA	NA	CASSQDFREFYEQYF	TGCGCCAGCAGCCAAGACTTCCGGGAATTCTACGAGCAGTACTTC
TRBJ2-5	TRBV29-1	NA	NA	CSGRTDQETQYF	TGCAGCGGCCGGACAGACCAAGAGACCCAGTACTTC
TRBJ2-1	TRBV2	NA	NA	CASRKEGGRISNEQFF	TGTGCCAGCAGGAAAGAGGGGGGACGTATCAGCAATGAGCAGTTCTTC
TRBJ2-7	TRBV4-1	NA	NA	CASSLNRAYEQYF	TGCGCCAGCAGTCTTAATCGGGCCTACGAGCAGTACTTC
TRBJ2-1	TRBV5-6	NA	NA	CASSLAFGPRNEQFF	TGTGCCAGCAGCTTGGCCTTCGGACCCCGAAATGAGCAGTTCTTC
TRBJ1-1	TRBV16	NA	TRBD1	CASSLGTGNTEAFF	TGTGCCAGCAGCCTCGGGACAGGGAACACTGAAGCTTTCTTT
TRBJ2-7	TRBV5-1	NA	TRBD2	CASSPGLAGAFDEQYF	TGCGCCAGCAGCCCGGGACTAGCGGGAGCTTTCGACGAGCAGTACTTC
TRBJ2-6	TRBV5-1	NA	NA	CASSLEGSSGANVLTF	TGCGCCAGCAGCTTGGAGGGGAGCTCTGGGGCCAACGTCCTGACTTTC
TRBJ2-5	TRBV2	NA	TRBD1	CASKITGGEAETQYF	TGTGCCAGCAAAATTACAGGGGGCGAGGCCGAGACCCAGTACTTC
TRBJ2-1	TRBV28	NA	TRBD2	CASRTPGLALHEQFF	TGTGCCAGCAGAACCCCGGGACTAGCGTTACATGAGCAGTTCTTC
TRBJ2-7	TRBV18	NA	NA	CASSQGVLAEGSSYEQYF	TGTGCCAGCTCGCAGGGTGTATTAGCGGAGGGTAGCTCCTACGAGCAGTACTTC
TRBJ2-7	TRBV19	NA	TRBD1	CASSLPGQGAYEQYF	TGTGCCAGTAGTCTTCCGGGACAGGGGGCCTACGAGCAGTACTTC
TRBJ2-2	TRBV19	NA	TRBD1	CASRGTGGTGELFF	TGTGCCAGTAGGGGGACAGGAGGTACCGGGGAGCTGTTTTTT